This TCR beta chain is from a study of shared clonotypes between healthy human individuals. Study-wide context: Participating donors consisted of a couple of women and a few men aged 18 to 49.

Genomic DNA of every subset was divided equally among multiple immunoSEQ plates. In the source study's methods: Junction-only sequences without quality scores came from ImmunoSEQ, so filtering differed. Libraries were prepared by immunoSEQ multiplex PCR; TCRdb keeps only in-frame clonotypes and omits some of them. V and J calls and clone size follow that table, whereas D and trimming were derived from the DNA. The sample lists under 700,000 clones, roughly 95% occurring once. Germline V gene data show CDR1 as MNHNS and CDR2 as SASEGT. V was pared by 2 bases and J by 7 bases, with 18 bases between. The CDR3 is made up of 15 amino acids. CD45RO-negative cells were positively selected for CCR7, leaving out terminally differentiated effector memory CD45RA+ cells.

The chain carries TRBV6-1 and TRBJ2-7; D perhaps matches TRBD2 (6 bases). The sequenced sample consisted of naive CD8+ T cells sorted from blood. The receptor was derived from a woman aged 25-40 years in good health. The CDR3 loop is CASSEPRQGGYEQYF. CDR3 sequence (DNA): TGTGCCAGCAGTGAACCCCGTCAGGGAGGCTATGAGCAGTACTTC.